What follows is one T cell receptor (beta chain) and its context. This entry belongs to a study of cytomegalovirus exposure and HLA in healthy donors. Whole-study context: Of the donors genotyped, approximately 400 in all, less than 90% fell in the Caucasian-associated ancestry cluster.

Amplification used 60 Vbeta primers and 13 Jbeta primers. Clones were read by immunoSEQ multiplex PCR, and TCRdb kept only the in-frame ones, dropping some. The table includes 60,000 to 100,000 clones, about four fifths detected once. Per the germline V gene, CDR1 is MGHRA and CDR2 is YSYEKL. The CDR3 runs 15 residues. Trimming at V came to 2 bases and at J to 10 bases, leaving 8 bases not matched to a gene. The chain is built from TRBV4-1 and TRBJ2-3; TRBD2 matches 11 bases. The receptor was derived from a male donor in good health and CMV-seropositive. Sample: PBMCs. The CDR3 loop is CASSQPTSGSRAQYF. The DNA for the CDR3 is TGCGCCAGCAGCCAACCAACTAGCGGGAGCCGGGCGCAGTATTTT.